The clone carrying this TCR beta chain has just a few counts. Antigen: not known. The source of the sample is a study of CD8 T cells in ankylosing spondylitis. Germline CDR1 reads SGHTA; CDR2 reads FQGNSA. The CDR3 covers 18 residues. With V trimmed by 0 bases and J by 4 bases, 9 bases remained unmatched. General study points: In peripheral blood, disease-linked CD8+ clones occurred at relatively low frequencies. In ankylosing spondylitis patients, matched synovial fluid reportedly showed significant enrichment of disease-linked clones. A motif of roughly 8 highly homologous TCR beta variants was seen as apparently characteristic of ankylosing spondylitis blood.

Quantitative molecular-barcoded 5'-RACE generated the TCR beta libraries. Via MiXCR, TCRdb re-called the 5' RACE reads, giving one row per CDR3 protein. The sample has roughly 100,000 distinct CDR3 sequences; 24% are singletons. This TCR derives from a male donor with ankylosing spondylitis. Sequencing was carried out using synovial fluid, either unsorted or a sorted T cell fraction (not recorded which). The J gene is TRBJ2-3, the V gene TRBV7-2, with 11 bases lining up with TRBD2. The CDR3 DNA sequence: TGTGCCAGCAGCTTAGCCTTACTAGCGGGAGAAGCGGCAGATACGCAGTATTTT. Translating it yields CASSLALLAGEAADTQYF.